This is a list of T cell receptor beta chains from one sample in a study of T cell responses to AZD1222 COVID-19 vaccine. The protocol was immunoSEQ multiplex PCR, while the TCRdb copy is restricted to in-frame clones and leaves out a portion. Among 120,000 or so clones listed, roughly 90% were seen once. This sample comprised peripheral blood, obtained on day 0 of AZD1222 vaccination. The receptor set was obtained from an adult in good health. The CDR3 runs from the conserved cysteine through the conserved F or W. Fields, in order: V gene, J gene, clone size, CDR3 length, D gene, CDR3 DNA, CDR3 protein. D genes are given only for firm matches. Size values are once, few and many counts, or a class for expanded clones, and some rows have none.

V: TRBV27
J: TRBJ2-5
size: -
length: 15
D: TRBD2
DNA: TGTGCCAGCAGTTTAGGGACTAGCGGACGAGAGACCCAGTACTTC
CDR3: CASSLGTSGRETQYF

V: TRBV6-5
J: TRBJ2-1
size: once
length: 13
D: -
DNA: TGTGCCAGCAGTTACTCGGACTACAATGAGCAGTTCTTC
CDR3: CASSYSDYNEQFF

V: TRBV7-9
J: TRBJ1-2
size: once
length: 15
D: TRBD1
DNA: TGTGCCAGCAGCGTAACAGGGGGAGCTAACTATGGCTACACCTTC
CDR3: CASSVTGGANYGYTF

V: TRBV6-2/TRBV6-3
J: TRBJ2-5
size: -
length: 16
D: -
DNA: TGTGCCAGCAGTTATATAGGGGGACGCGGCTCGGAGACCCAGTACTTC
CDR3: CASSYIGGRGSETQYF

V: TRBV5-1
J: TRBJ2-3
size: once
length: 15
D: TRBD1
DNA: TGCGCCAGCAGCTGGGTCGGGACAGATACAGATACGCAGTATTTT
CDR3: CASSWVGTDTDTQYF

V: TRBV19
J: TRBJ1-3
size: -
length: 16
D: TRBD1
DNA: TGTGCCAGTAGTAGTCTGGGGACAGGCCCTTTGGACACCATATATTTT
CDR3: CASSSLGTGPLDTIYF

V: TRBV29-1
J: TRBJ2-1
size: -
length: 14
D: -
DNA: TGCAGCGTTGAAGCTAGGGGAGACTACAATGAGCAGTTCTTC
CDR3: CSVEARGDYNEQFF

V: TRBV19
J: TRBJ1-1
size: -
length: 13
D: -
DNA: TGTGCCAGTAGTATACAGGGCGCGACTGAAGCTTTCTTT
CDR3: CASSIQGATEAFF

V: TRBV19
J: TRBJ1-2
size: -
length: 15
D: -
DNA: TGTGCCAGTAGTAAGGTTTCCCTCGGAAAGGAGGGCTACACCTTC
CDR3: CASSKVSLGKEGYTF

V: TRBV12-3/TRBV12-4
J: TRBJ1-1
size: -
length: 13
D: -
DNA: TGTGCCAGCAGCCCTGGTGGGAACACTGAAGCTTTCTTT
CDR3: CASSPGGNTEAFF

V: TRBV3-1/TRBV3-2
J: TRBJ1-3
size: -
length: 12
D: -
DNA: TGTGCCTCCTCGGTCCGGGGAAACACCATATATTTT
CDR3: CASSVRGNTIYF

V: TRBV5-1
J: TRBJ1-4
size: -
length: 15
D: -
DNA: TGCGCCAGCAGCTTGGTGGGGACGGAAAATGAAAAACTGTTTTTT
CDR3: CASSLVGTENEKLFF

V: TRBV4-3
J: TRBJ2-7
size: once
length: 12
D: -
DNA: TGCGCCAGCAGCCAAGACGACAGGGAGCAGTACTTC
CDR3: CASSQDDREQYF

V: TRBV18
J: TRBJ2-7
size: -
length: 14
D: -
DNA: TGTGCCAGCTCACCAACTATTCAGGGGTCCGAGCAGTACTTC
CDR3: CASSPTIQGSEQYF

V: TRBV5-5
J: TRBJ2-1
size: -
length: 14
D: TRBD1
DNA: TGTGCCAGCAGCTGGTTAGACAGGGGTAATGAGCAGTTCTTC
CDR3: CASSWLDRGNEQFF

V: TRBV24-1
J: TRBJ2-1
size: -
length: 19
D: -
DNA: TGTGCCACCAGTGACTGGGGAGGACGGGACCCACAACTCCGAGGTGAGCAGTTCTTC
CDR3: CATSDWGGRDPQLRGEQFF

V: TRBV9
J: TRBJ1-2
size: few
length: 13
D: -
DNA: TGTGCCAGCAGCGTTGAGGGTTACTATGGCTACACCTTC
CDR3: CASSVEGYYGYTF

V: TRBV15
J: TRBJ1-5
size: -
length: 17
D: -
DNA: TGTGCCACCAGCAGAGTCCGAGGGCCGGGATCCAATCAGCCCCAGCATTTT
CDR3: CATSRVRGPGSNQPQHF

V: TRBV2
J: TRBJ2-5
size: -
length: 13
D: -
DNA: TGTGCCAGCACTGTAGGACCTCAAGAGACCCAGTACTTC
CDR3: CASTVGPQETQYF

V: TRBV27
J: TRBJ1-2
size: -
length: 13
D: TRBD1
DNA: TGTGCCAGCAGCCTGGACAGGGGGCGCGGCTACACCTTC
CDR3: CASSLDRGRGYTF

V: TRBV7-2
J: TRBJ2-1
size: -
length: 17
D: -
DNA: TGTGCCAGCAGCTTATCCAGATTACGGGATAGGGGCAATGAGCAGTTCTTC
CDR3: CASSLSRLRDRGNEQFF

V: TRBV9
J: TRBJ2-2
size: -
length: 14
D: -
DNA: TGTGCCAGCATGGCGGGTTTAAAACCCGGGGAGCTGTTTTTT
CDR3: CASMAGLKPGELFF

V: TRBV7-2
J: TRBJ1-2
size: -
length: 16
D: TRBD1
DNA: TGTGCCAGCAGCTTAGGTCTTAGGGGGCGCGGAGATGGCTACACCTTC
CDR3: CASSLGLRGRGDGYTF

V: TRBV3-1/TRBV3-2
J: TRBJ1-5
size: once
length: 12
D: -
DNA: TGTGCCAGCAGCCAAGATTCTCAGCCCCAGCATTTT
CDR3: CASSQDSQPQHF

V: TRBV28
J: TRBJ2-1
size: few
length: 18
D: TRBD2
DNA: TGTGCCAGCAGTTCCCCGACGGGACTAGCGGGAGAACGGGGTGAGCAGTTCTTC
CDR3: CASSSPTGLAGERGEQFF

V: TRBV28
J: TRBJ2-2
size: -
length: 16
D: -
DNA: TGTGCCAGCAGTTCCTCGACTAGTTGGAACACCGGGGAGCTGTTTTTT
CDR3: CASSSSTSWNTGELFF

V: TRBV7-9
J: TRBJ1-1
size: -
length: 14
D: -
DNA: TGTGCCAGCAGCTTACAGGTCCTGGGCACTGAAGCTTTCTTT
CDR3: CASSLQVLGTEAFF

V: TRBV5-1
J: TRBJ1-1
size: -
length: 16
D: -
DNA: TGCGCCAGCAGCCTCGGCGGCAGTATCATGAACACTGAAGCTTTCTTT
CDR3: CASSLGGSIMNTEAFF

V: TRBV27
J: TRBJ2-1
size: -
length: 17
D: -
DNA: TGTGCCAGCAGTTTAGTCGGCCTCCCGGGGTATCCTAATGAGCAGTTCTTC
CDR3: CASSLVGLPGYPNEQFF

V: TRBV13
J: TRBJ2-1
size: -
length: 12
D: TRBD2
DNA: TGTGCCAGCAGCTACGCGGGGGGCGAGCAGTTCTTC
CDR3: CASSYAGGEQFF

V: TRBV28
J: TRBJ1-1
size: -
length: 11
D: -
DNA: TGTGCCAGCAGTCTGGGGGTTGAAGCTTTCTTT
CDR3: CASSLGVEAFF

V: TRBV18
J: TRBJ1-1
size: -
length: 13
D: -
DNA: TGTGCCAGCTCACGGGACGGTAACACTGAAGCTTTCTTT
CDR3: CASSRDGNTEAFF

V: TRBV4-3
J: TRBJ2-6
size: -
length: 17
D: -
DNA: TGCGCCAGCAGCCAAGTTCTGTCCGACTCTGGGGCCAACGTCCTGACTTTC
CDR3: CASSQVLSDSGANVLTF

V: TRBV25-1
J: TRBJ2-5
size: -
length: 14
D: -
DNA: TGTGCCAGCAGTCCCACAGCGTACCAAGAGACCCAGTACTTC
CDR3: CASSPTAYQETQYF

V: TRBV14
J: TRBJ1-1
size: -
length: 15
D: -
DNA: TGTGCCAGCAGCCAAGATGGGTATCAGAACACTGAAGCTTTCTTT
CDR3: CASSQDGYQNTEAFF

V: TRBV2
J: TRBJ1-2
size: -
length: 17
D: -
DNA: TGTGCCAGCAGTGAAATGGGTGGTTGGCCAGCTAACTATGGCTACACCTTC
CDR3: CASSEMGGWPANYGYTF

V: TRBV6-2/TRBV6-3
J: TRBJ1-2
size: -
length: 19
D: TRBD1
DNA: TGTGCCAGCAGTTACTCGACGTCGGGGGGGACAGTAGCTAACTATGGCTACACCTTC
CDR3: CASSYSTSGGTVANYGYTF

V: TRBV11-2
J: TRBJ2-7
size: once
length: 14
D: TRBD1
DNA: TGTGCCAGCAGCTTAAGTAACAGGGGGCGGAGGCAGTACTTC
CDR3: CASSLSNRGRRQYF

V: TRBV12-3/TRBV12-4
J: TRBJ2-7
size: few
length: 12
D: -
DNA: TGTGCCAGCAGCTGGGACAACTACGAGCAGTACTTC
CDR3: CASSWDNYEQYF